These T cell receptor beta chains were read from a single sample in a study of blood T cell repertoires in COVID-19. Using immunoSEQ multiplex PCR, the repertoire was profiled, and TCRdb retains in-frame clones only, with some absent. Here the sample spans about 440,000 clones, about 89% being singletons. The sample was peripheral blood. All receptors come from a woman aged 25 to 39 with acute or convalescent COVID-19. The CDR3 runs from the conserved cysteine through the conserved F or W. D genes are given only for firm matches. Size is stated for part of the rows, as once, few or many counts, or as a class when the clone is expanded.

d_gene	v_gene	abundance	len	j_gene	CDR3aa	CDR3nt
TRBD1	TRBV3-1/TRBV3-2	-	16	TRBJ1-2	CASSLRGTGGAGGYTF	TGTGCCAGCAGCTTACGCGGGACAGGGGGTGCGGGGGGCTACACCTTC
TRBD2	TRBV13	-	14	TRBJ2-5	CASSAGGVTETQYF	TGTGCCAGCAGCGCGGGGGGTGTAACGGAGACCCAGTACTTC
-	TRBV4-2	-	16	TRBJ2-6	CASSQGPISGANVLTF	TGTGCCAGCAGCCAAGGGCCCATCTCTGGGGCCAACGTCCTGACTTTC
-	TRBV4-2	-	14	TRBJ1-1	CASSQVSGESGAFF	TGTGCCAGCAGCCAAGTTTCTGGGGAGTCGGGAGCTTTCTTT
-	TRBV2	once	15	TRBJ1-5	CASKTSSTGHQPQHF	TGTGCCAGCAAGACGTCGTCGACAGGTCATCAGCCCCAGCATTTT
TRBD2	TRBV5-4	-	16	TRBJ2-3	CASSSPSGELTDTQYF	TGTGCCAGCAGCTCCCCTAGCGGGGAGCTCACAGATACGCAGTATTTT
-	TRBV7-6	-	15	TRBJ2-1	CASTQRGGRYNEQFF	TGTGCCAGCACCCAAAGGGGGGGGAGATACAATGAGCAGTTCTTC
TRBD1	TRBV18	once	13	TRBJ2-7	CASSLNPGGEQYF	TGTGCCAGCTCATTAAACCCAGGGGGCGAGCAGTACTTC
-	TRBV12-2	-	15	TRBJ1-1	CASRLSQGMNTEAFF	TGTGCAAGTCGCTTATCACAGGGGATGAACACTGAAGCTTTCTTT
-	TRBV30	few	11	TRBJ1-1	CAWSVPGGAFF	TGTGCCTGGAGTGTACCGGGTGGGGCTTTCTTT
TRBD1	TRBV25-1	-	13	TRBJ2-2	CASSDQGVGELFF	TGTGCCAGCAGTGACCAGGGGGTGGGGGAGCTGTTTTTT
-	TRBV2	once	13	TRBJ1-1	CASSDILNTEAFF	TGTGCCAGCAGTGACATCCTGAACACTGAAGCTTTCTTT
-	TRBV5-1	-	14	TRBJ1-2	CASSPAGGDYGYTF	TGCGCCAGCAGCCCCGCTGGAGGGGACTATGGCTACACCTTC
-	TRBV5-6	-	14	TRBJ1-1	CASNQRGLNTEAFF	TGTGCCAGCAACCAGAGAGGTTTGAACACTGAAGCTTTCTTT
TRBD1	TRBV6-2/TRBV6-3	-	14	TRBJ2-7	CASSRDSFYYEQYF	TGTGCCAGCAGTAGGGACAGCTTTTACTACGAGCAGTACTTC
TRBD1	TRBV4-1	-	15	TRBJ2-7	CASSQEGTGIYEQYF	TGCGCCAGCAGCCAAGAAGGGACAGGAATCTACGAGCAGTACTTC
-	TRBV27	-	14	TRBJ1-2	CASRTTGLGYGYTF	TGTGCCAGCCGAACCACAGGGTTGGGGTATGGCTACACCTTC
TRBD1	TRBV9	-	16	TRBJ2-7	CASSRTTGQVIYEQYF	TGTGCCAGCAGTAGGACCACTGGACAGGTCATCTACGAGCAGTACTTC
TRBD1	TRBV11-2	-	15	TRBJ2-5	CASSKTTGAGETQYF	TGTGCCAGCAGCAAAACGACAGGGGCGGGAGAGACCCAGTACTTC
-	TRBV6-5	-	12	TRBJ2-3	CASRGTTDTQYF	TGTGCCAGCCGCGGAACCACAGATACGCAGTATTTT
-	TRBV5-1	-	16	TRBJ1-2	CASRQDVGRLGYGYTF	TGCGCCAGCAGACAGGACGTTGGACGTCTGGGGTATGGCTACACCTTC
-	TRBV28	-	13	TRBJ1-2	CASSLQPSYGYTF	TGTGCCAGCAGTTTGCAACCGAGCTATGGCTACACCTTC
-	TRBV7-8	-	15	TRBJ1-3	CASSGAGRRGNTIYF	TGTGCCAGCAGTGGAGCGGGGCGAAGGGGAAACACCATATATTTT
-	TRBV11-1	-	13	TRBJ2-2	CASSQTNTGELFF	TGTGCCAGCAGCCAAACAAACACCGGGGAGCTGTTTTTT
TRBD1	TRBV2	few	13	TRBJ1-6	CASTGQGGSPLHF	TGTGCCAGCACTGGACAGGGGGGATCACCCCTCCACTTT
TRBD1	TRBV6-1	-	15	TRBJ2-3	CASSDGQGWTDTQYF	TGTGCCAGCAGTGACGGACAGGGGTGGACAGATACGCAGTATTTT
-	TRBV2	once	14	TRBJ2-5	CASSERLDGETQYF	TGTGCCAGCAGTGAGAGGCTAGATGGGGAGACCCAGTACTTC
-	TRBV2	-	19	TRBJ1-6	CASSLDPINPGASNSPLHF	TGTGCCAGCAGTTTAGATCCAATAAACCCTGGGGCATCAAATTCACCCCTCCACTTT
-	TRBV12-3/TRBV12-4	-	12	TRBJ2-5	CASSPGLGTQYF	TGTGCCAGCAGCCCAGGTCTGGGGACCCAGTACTTC
TRBD1	TRBV6-1	-	12	TRBJ2-7	CASSEAMDREYF	TGTGCCAGCAGTGAAGCTATGGACAGGGAGTACTTC
-	TRBV28	-	14	TRBJ2-7	CASKDGRGDYEQYF	TGTGCCAGCAAGGACGGGAGAGGAGACTACGAGCAGTACTTC